This TCR beta chain was sequenced for a study of T cells after yellow fever vaccination. Overall study: Fractions of limited cellularity were prepared by means of SMART-Seq v4 Ultra Low Input.

TCRdb recomputed calls from the 5' RACE reads with MiXCR, one row per CDR3 protein. The sample contains about 110,000 distinct CDR3 sequences, roughly 8.9% of which appear only once. V was cut by 6 bases and J by 9 bases, with 13 bases left in between. Germline CDR1 reads MNHEY; CDR2 reads SMNVEV (reference sequence). The CDR3 spans 12 residues. The chain recombines TRBV27 with TRBJ2-3; TRBD1 is a possible D gene (5 bases). The receptor's source is a man aged 25 to 40 who received the YFV17D yellow fever vaccine. The input for sequencing was CD8+ T cells sorted from PBMCs, taken 45 days after the yellow fever booster vaccination. The CDR3 DNA reads TGTGCCAGCAGAGCAGGGCTTGGGACGCAGTATTTT. Its protein is CASRAGLGTQYF.